The 25 T cell receptor beta chains presented below share a single source sample, sequenced in a study of CD8 T cells in ankylosing spondylitis. Study-wide results and limits: Ankylosing spondylitis blood appeared to carry a characteristic TCR beta motif of eight or nine highly homologous variants.

No antigen has been identified for these receptors. Each CDR3 protein gets one entry after TCRdb re-called the 5' RACE reads with MiXCR. The repertoire includes fewer than 550,000 distinct CDR3 sequences, over 4% of them detected once, and under 4.5% sits in the top ten. Specimen: blood, either unsorted or a sorted T cell fraction (not recorded which). Receptors originate from a male donor with ankylosing spondylitis.

The sample holds many counts of this clonotype. CDR3 sequence: CASSLVGEQYF. The DNA for the CDR3 is TGTGCCAGCAGTTTGGTCGGCGAGCAGTACTTC. The chain employs TRBV7-2 and TRBJ2-7; D is ambiguous. This CDR3 has 11 residues. V was trimmed by 6 bases and J by 6 bases, leaving 9 bases between them. Germline V lookup: CDR1 SGHTA, CDR2 FQGNSA.

This clonotype was found many times. The gene calls are TRBV29-1 and TRBJ1-2; D gene ambiguous. The V end lost 4 bases, the J end lost 0 bases, and 6 bases lay between the germline ends. CDR3 length: 12 amino acids. Germline CDR1 reads SQVTM; CDR2 reads ANQGSEA. CDR3 region: CSVGGPNYGYTF. The CDR3 nucleotides read TGCAGCGTTGGCGGGCCTAACTATGGCTACACCTTC.

This clonotype was detected many times. The chain links TRBV27 to TRBJ1-4; 8 bases line up with TRBD1. Germline V gene lookup returns CDR1 MNHEY and CDR2 SMNVEV (reference sequence). The CDR3 has 14 amino acids. The V gene end was trimmed by 4 bases and the J gene end by 8 bases; junction bases not matched to a gene: 6. CDR3 sequence (DNA): TGTGCCAGCAGTTCTCGACAGGGGAGCGAAAAACTGTTTTTT. It translates to CASSSRQGSEKLFF. The full variable domain, in which reference TRBV27 and TRBJ1-4 provide the parts outside the CDR3, is EAQVTQNPRYLITVTGKKLTVTCSQNMNHEYMSWYRQDPGLGLRQIYYSMNVEVTDKGDVPEGYKVSRKEKRNFPLILESPSPNQTSLYFCASSSRQGSEKLFFGSGTQLSVL.

J is TRBJ2-3 and V is TRBV5-6; 10 bases are shared with TRBD1. Germline lookup yields CDR1 SGHDT and CDR2 YYEEEE. The trim removed 2 bases at V and 4 bases at J, leaving 4 bases unmatched. The CDR3 extends over 15 amino acids. The CDR3 loop reads CASSFPGTGADTQYF. The CDR3 DNA sequence: TGTGCCAGCAGCTTTCCCGGGACAGGGGCAGATACGCAGTATTTT. The full variable domain, with the rest looked up from reference TRBV5-6 and TRBJ2-3, is DAGVTQSPTHLIKTRGQQVTLRCSPKSGHDTVSWYQQALGQGPQFIFQYYEEEERQRGNFPDRFSGHQFPNYSSELNVNALLLGDSALYLCASSFPGTGADTQYFGPGTRLTVL.

The sample holds many counts of this clonotype. V is TRBV7-9 and J is TRBJ1-2; D is perhaps TRBD1 (6 bases). V was trimmed by 4 bases and J by 8 bases, leaving 17 bases between them. Germline loops: CDR1 SEHNR, CDR2 FQNEAQ (reference sequence). This CDR3 is built from 14 residues. The CDR3 here is CASSSTETGLGYTF. The DNA for the CDR3 is TGTGCCAGCAGCTCTACAGAAACAGGGCTCGGCTACACCTTC.

This clonotype came up many times. V and J are TRBV12-3 or TRBV12-4 and TRBJ1-6; no clear D. The CDR3 runs 14 residues. With 5 bases removed from V and 6 bases from J, the gap between germline ends came to 11 bases. The chain's CDR3 is CASSQHLFNSPLHF. CDR3 nucleotides: TGTGCCAGCAGTCAACACCTCTTTAATTCACCCCTCCACTTT.

This clonotype was counted at least ten times. This rearrangement joins TRBV5-6 to TRBJ2-7; a possible D gene is TRBD2 (5 bases). Per germline, CDR1 SGHDT and CDR2 YYEEEE. Trimming cost V 1 base and J 2 bases, with 16 bases left between them. This CDR3 region has 16 residues. CDR3 sequence (DNA): TGTGCCAGCAGCTTGTCTGTTGCTACTAGACCCTACGAGCAGTACTTC. This translates into CASSLSVATRPYEQYF.

This clonotype has just a few counts. Written as DNA, the CDR3 is TGTGCCAGCAGCCCACGCGTGGGCCTAGCGGAGAGTAATGAGCAGTTCTTC. This codes for CASSPRVGLAESNEQFF. This chain joins TRBV21-1 and TRBJ2-1; the D call in the table, TRBD2, was not verified against the DNA. TRBV21-1 counts as a pseudogene. The CDR3 runs 17 residues.

This clonotype was seen at least ten times. V usage is TRBV7-2 and J usage is TRBJ1-1; D gene uncertain. Trimming left V 7 bases short and J 11 bases short, with 20 bases between. CDR3 length: 13 amino acids. Germline V gene lookup returns CDR1 SGHTA and CDR2 FQGNSA. The DNA for the CDR3 is TGTGCCAGCACCCTATCGGCGGGCCGGAGGGCTTTCTTT. As protein: CASTLSAGRRAFF.

This clonotype has at least ten counts. The V call is TRBV6-1, the J call TRBJ2-3, with 7 bases fitting TRBD2. Germline V gene data show CDR1 as MNHNS and CDR2 as SASEGT. There are 14 residues in the CDR3. Germline trimming cut 8 bases from V and 4 bases from J; bases unmatched to any gene: 9. CDR3: CASHPGGESDTQYF. CDR3 sequence (DNA): TGTGCCAGCCATCCTGGGGGGGAGTCAGATACGCAGTATTTT.

This clonotype was counted many times. DNA of the CDR3: TGTGCCAGCAGCCAGTCCGGTGGCACCGGGGAGCTGTTTTTT. Translation gives CASSQSGGTGELFF. This chain uses TRBV4-2 with TRBJ2-2; D is uncertain. The CDR3 is 14 amino acids. V lost 3 bases, J lost 4 bases, and 9 bases lay in between. Looked up from germline, CDR1 is LGHNA and CDR2 is YNFKEQ.

This clonotype was picked up many times. This chain connects TRBV7-9 to TRBJ2-2, with TRBD1 matching over 7 bases. This CDR3 has 15 amino acids. Germline assignment: CDR1 SEHNR and CDR2 FQNEAQ (reference sequence). V shed 1 base and J 8 bases; nucleotides not matched to a gene: 7. The CDR3 is CASSLVRTGRGELFF. The CDR3 DNA reads as TGTGCCAGCAGCTTAGTTCGGACAGGTCGTGGGGAGCTGTTTTTT.

As regards this clonotype: A much more abundant neighbour one base away suggests this may be a read error. The chain employs TRBV6-2 or TRBV6-3 and TRBJ2-1; the D is unclear. This CDR3 spans 13 amino acids. Germline assignment: CDR1 MNHEY and CDR2 SVGEGT. For the CDR3, the DNA is TGTACCAGCAAGATAAGCTCCTACAATGAGCAGTTCTTC. Amino acids: CTSKISSYNEQFF.

This chain links TRBV5-5 with TRBJ2-1, with D perhaps matching TRBD1 or TRBD2 (5 bases each). With 4 bases removed from V and 8 bases from J, the gap between germline ends came to 13 bases. The CDR3 is made up of 13 amino acids. CDR1 and CDR2 (germline): SGHKS, YYEKEE (reference sequence). The CDR3 nucleotides read TGTGCCAGCAGCCCGGGGCTCCTCTATGAGCAGTTCTTC. Translating gives CASSPGLLYEQFF.

The table lists this clonotype with many counts. J is TRBJ1-1 and V is TRBV6-1; D may be TRBD1 (6 bases). V was trimmed by 6 bases and J by 1 base, leaving 12 bases between them. Per germline, CDR1 MNHNS and CDR2 SASEGT. This CDR3 has 14 amino acids. The chain's CDR3 is CASSLPGQNTEAFF. The DNA for the CDR3 is TGTGCCAGCAGCTTGCCGGGACAGAACACTGAAGCTTTCTTT.

There are many counts of this clonotype. The chain has TRBV29-1 and TRBJ2-2; the D is unclear. Germline CDR1 SQVTM, CDR2 ANQGSEA. The CDR3 totals 14 residues. V was clipped by 6 bases and J by 2 bases, with 13 bases between them. CDR3 residues: CSVPDTFNTGELFF. Here the CDR3 DNA reads TGCAGCGTCCCAGACACCTTTAACACCGGGGAGCTGTTTTTT.

This clonotype has at least ten counts. The chain has TRBV20-1 and TRBJ1-1; no definite D call. V was clipped by 0 bases and J by 0 bases, with 5 bases between them. CDR3 length: 13 residues. Germline V CDR1 and CDR2: DFQATT, SNEGSKA (reference sequence). The CDR3 spells CSARESMNTEAFF. The CDR3, as DNA: TGCAGTGCTAGAGAGTCAATGAACACTGAAGCTTTCTTT.

The rearrangement joins TRBV11-2 to TRBJ2-7; D perhaps matches TRBD2 (6 bases). The V end was cut by 5 bases, the J end by 7 bases, with 15 bases between. The CDR3 contains 13 residues. Germline-derived CDR1 and CDR2 are SGHAT and FQNNGV. CDR3 region: CASSPTPAGEQYF. Here the CDR3 DNA reads TGTGCCAGCAGCCCTACACCGGCGGGGGAGCAGTACTTC. Based on the CDR3 plus reference TRBV11-2 and TRBJ2-7, the full variable domain is EAGVAQSPRYKIIEKRQSVAFWCNPISGHATLYWYQQILGQGPKLLIQFQNNGVVDDSQLPKDRFSAERLKGVDSTLKIQPAKLEDSAVYLCASSPTPAGEQYFGPGTRLTVT.

This clonotype was seen ten or more times. The chain combines TRBV5-5 with TRBJ2-3, with unresolved D. Germline lookup yields CDR1 SGHKS and CDR2 YYEKEE (reference sequence). Trimming took off 3 bases at V and 2 bases at J, with 10 bases between the two ends. The CDR3 consists of 14 residues. In DNA form, the CDR3 reads TGTGCCAGCAGCTCCAACGCTCACACAGATACGCAGTATTTT. It codes for CASSSNAHTDTQYF. The whole variable domain, remainder taken from reference TRBV5-5 and TRBJ2-3, is DAGVTQSPTHLIKTRGQQVTLRCSPISGHKSVSWYQQVLGQGPQFIFQYYEKEERGRGNFPDRFSARQFPNYSSELNVNALLLGDSALYLCASSSNAHTDTQYFGPGTRLTVL.

This clonotype was observed a handful of times. The CDR3 spells CASSLGLGAFF. CDR3 nucleotide sequence: TGTGCCAGCAGCTTAGGGCTTGGGGCTTTCTTT. The V and J genes are TRBV7-2 and TRBJ1-1; unclear D gene. The CDR3 is 11 residues long. V shed 1 base and J shed 11 bases, with 8 bases lying between them. Germline CDR1 SGHTA, CDR2 FQGNSA. Variable domain in full (rest from reference TRBV7-2 and TRBJ1-1): GAGVSQSPSNKVTEKGKDVELRCDPISGHTALYWYRQSLGQGLEFLIYFQGNSAPDKSGLPSDRFSAERTGGSVSTLTIQRTQQEDSAVYLCASSLGLGAFFGQGTRLTVV.

This clonotype came up many times. The CDR3 DNA follows: TGCAGTGCGTCGTCCCCAACTAACACTGAAGCTTTCTTT. Its translation: CSASSPTNTEAFF. V is TRBV20-1 and J is TRBJ1-1; D call uncertain. The V gene's germline CDR1 is DFQATT and CDR2 SNEGSKA (reference sequence). This CDR3 spans 13 amino acids. The V end was cut by 6 bases, the J end by 2 bases, with 13 bases between.

This clonotype came up many times. The V gene is TRBV20-1, the J gene TRBJ2-2, with TRBD1 matching over 8 bases. CDR1 and CDR2 from the germline V gene are DFQATT and SNEGSKA (reference sequence). This CDR3 has 16 residues. Unmatched junction bases numbered 4, after V lost 0 bases and J lost 1 base. The CDR3 loop reads CSARDDRGRNTGELFF. CDR3 DNA sequence: TGCAGTGCTAGAGATGACAGGGGAAGGAACACCGGGGAGCTGTTTTTT.

This clonotype was picked up many times. The chain couples TRBV7-2 to TRBJ2-1; D not certain. Looked up from germline, CDR1 is SGHTA and CDR2 is FQGNSA. The CDR3 has 15 residues. Trimming cost V 4 bases and J 3 bases, with 13 bases left between them. CDR3 region: CASSSQALFYNEQFF. In DNA form, the CDR3 reads TGTGCCAGCAGCTCCCAGGCTCTTTTCTACAATGAGCAGTTCTTC. Using reference TRBV7-2 and TRBJ2-1 for the parts outside the CDR3, the full variable domain is GAGVSQSPSNKVTEKGKDVELRCDPISGHTALYWYRQSLGQGLEFLIYFQGNSAPDKSGLPSDRFSAERTGGSVSTLTIQRTQQEDSAVYLCASSSQALFYNEQFFGPGTRLTVL.

At least ten counts were recorded for this clonotype. V gene TRBV12-3 or TRBV12-4 combines with J gene TRBJ2-1; tentatively, D is TRBD1 (5 bases). CDR3 length equals 16 residues. Trimming removed 5 bases from V and 8 bases from J, with 22 bases in between. CDR3 sequence: CASSLLTVPARDEQFF. In nucleotides, the CDR3 is TGTGCCAGCAGTCTCCTGACAGTCCCAGCCCGGGATGAGCAGTTCTTC.

In its sample, this clonotype was seen many times. This rearrangement joins TRBV21-1 to TRBJ2-1; TRBD1 is the table's D call, not checked against the DNA. TRBV21-1 is described as a pseudogene. The length of the CDR3 is 17 residues. The CDR3 DNA reads TGTGCCAGCAGCACAACGCTAGACAGGGACGTTAGCAATGAGCAGTTCTTC. Translating gives CASSTTLDRDVSNEQFF.